The clone carrying this T cell receptor (beta chain) was seen a few times. Its antigen remains unidentified. The treatment is: roughly 10-day PBMC culture with coronavirus spike peptide pools or control peptides (ViraFEST assay). Following expansion of antigen-specific T cells with peptide pools, ViraFEST then sequenced TCRs. The data stem from a study of vaccination and CD4 T cells after COVID-19. Study summary: Each individual in the study obtained two doses of BNT162b2 or mRNA-1273 vaccine. Overlapping spike peptides served as the stimulus for the cells. These peptides came from SARS-CoV-2 and from the common cold coronaviruses HCoV-NL63, HCoV-OC43 and HCoV-229E.

An Oncomine TCR Beta short-read assay was used to sequence the DNA from cultured CD4+ T cells. Genomic DNA was isolated from cultured CD4+ T cells. TCRdb reprocessed the PCR reads via MiXCR and lists one record per CDR3 protein. The repertoire holds around 14,000 distinct CDR3 sequences, with roughly half as singletons. Specimen: CD4+ T cells from blood, cultured in vitro. This receptor was obtained from a human donor who had recovered from COVID-19.

DNA for the CDR3: TGTGCCAGCAGTTCCGGGACAGGGTTTCAGCCCCAGCATTTT. This encodes CASSSGTGFQPQHF. The chain recombines TRBV12-3 or TRBV12-4 with TRBJ1-5; 9 nucleotides match TRBD1. The CDR3 totals 14 residues. V was pared by 4 bases and J by 6 bases, with 4 bases of the junction left unmatched.